This T cell receptor beta chain was sequenced for a study of T cell responses to AZD1222 COVID-19 vaccine. The CDR3 consists of 17 residues. Trimming removed 6 bases from V and 5 bases from J; junction bases left unmatched: 17. Germline V CDR1 and CDR2: MDHEN, SYDVKM. As for this clone: Its specificity is unknown.

The study, taken as a whole, reports: Baseline serostatus was positive in only 5 to 7 AZD1222 recipients.

Sequenced by immunoSEQ multiplex PCR; TCRdb stores in-frame clones only, minus some. The sample lists some 110,000 clones, 88% occurring once. The source was peripheral blood, collected 28 days after the second AZD1222 dose. This clonotype originated in an adult who received the AZD1222 COVID-19 vaccine. J is TRBJ2-5 and V is TRBV28; TRBD1 agrees at 8 bases. The CDR3 DNA reads TGTGCCAGCAGCCCCACCGTGGGGACAGGCCTGGAGGAGACCCAGTACTTC. Amino acids: CASSPTVGTGLEETQYF.